This TCR beta chain was captured by sequencing in a study of shared T cell receptors in the human thymus (dated by TCRdb to the early 2020s). With regard to the full study: The study investigated the way shared, self-reactive T-cell receptor alpha chains are produced in the human thymus.

The method behind the library was the immunoSEQ multiplex PCR assay. TCRdb obtained this table from immuneACCESS and retained in-frame rearrangements with V and J assigned. These tables miss some clones; where compared with another copy, unresolved V genes account for less than half of the shortfall, and the remainder is unexplained. This sample gives about 660,000 clones in total; around 87% of them show up just once. 0.0094% of the sample lies in the top ten. On this clone: Its specific antigen is unknown. No much larger clone exists at a distance of one base, and base qualities are not known.

From its cysteine to its phenylalanine, the CDR3 spans 11 amino acids. CDR3 DNA only is kept here, 33 bases in frame from base 1. V gives up 3 bases and J gives up 8 bases, and the segment between their germline ends measures 10 bases. The germline V gene (reference sequence) specifies DFQATT as CDR1 and SNEGSKA as CDR2. This sample was also put to use in a study of human thymus T cells. The second study, in turn, reports: Immunologically healthy infants undergoing open corrective cardiac surgery for congenital heart defects in Finland were used as donors. Thymus tissue was obtained as surgical resects removed during corrective cardiac surgery. Biased V and J gene segment usage appeared to be present in both thymic and peripheral blood repertoires. Highly overlapping thymic TCR repertoires among unrelated individuals were reported in the related research. The study used about eight infant thymus samples plus four related peripheral blood samples to characterize TCR alpha and beta repertoires. Donor ages ranged from about 6 to 244 days, and the cohort comprised about six male and a couple of female infants. Thymocytes were freed from the tissue by mechanical means and kept at -70 degrees C as pellets of roughly 9-33 million cells. A QIAsymphony instrument was used to extract genomic DNA from the frozen cell pellets. Using the immunoSEQ multiplex PCR assay, the TCRB and TCRAD loci were amplified from a standardized quantity of quality-controlled genomic DNA. Amplicons spanned the V(D)J region at a length sufficient to cover the CDR3 and identify V and J genes. The commercial immunoSEQ service was used to sequence amplicons on an Illumina platform. Primer bias and sequencing errors were corrected using previously described methods, and TCRAD and TCRB definitions followed the IMGT database. Analysis of the repertoires was done with immunoSEQ Analyzer 3.0 and VDJTools and included basic statistics, V/J segment usage, diversity estimates, rarefaction and pairwise overlap. Diversity was estimated with Chao1, ChaoE, Efron-Thisted, Shannon and inverse Simpson indices, and also on datasets down-sampled to the smallest sample. Repertoire overlap was assessed by strict matching of CDR3 nucleotide sequence, V gene and J gene, and clustering was done by Jaccard-based multidimensional scaling. Thymus samples yielded on average approximately 800,000 unique TCRB clonotypes, compared with 75,000 to 85,000 from blood samples.

The rearranged chain carries TRBV20-1 and TRBJ1-2, with TRBD1 perhaps the D gene, on 5 matching bases. The sequence was obtained from a boy younger than two with a congenital heart defect. Donor details come from another sample of the same person, matched by shared clones. Sequencing input: thymocytes. The CDR3: CSASGRDGYTF. The DNA sequence follows: TGCAGTGCTAGTGGGAGGGACGGCTACACCTTC.